This passage covers 28 T cell receptor beta chains from one sample sequenced in a study of Ad26.COV2.S vaccination and SARS-CoV-2 variants. Sequenced by immunoSEQ multiplex PCR; TCRdb stores in-frame clones only, minus some. The sample shows 300,000 to 400,000 clones, around 87% of them seen only once. Treatment in this sample: some 19 received Ad26.COV2.S at low or high dose, single or two shots; about 5 received placebo; per-sample allocation not given. Sampling was performed 63 days after the first vaccine or placebo injection. This material consisted of peripheral blood, taken in a trial of Ad26.COV2.S vaccine versus placebo. These receptors were taken from a person between 18 and 60 years old who received the Ad26.COV2.S COVID-19 vaccine or a placebo.

The chain couples TRBV19 to TRBJ1-1; perhaps TRBD1 as D (6 bases). Germline CDR1 LNHDA, CDR2 SQIVND (reference sequence). This CDR3 has 14 residues. The V end lost 10 bases, the J end lost 1 base, and 16 bases lay between the germline ends. Here the CDR3 DNA reads TGTGCCATTAAATCCAGGGGACGGAACACTGAAGCTTTCTTT. It is translated as CAIKSRGRNTEAFF.

This sequence joins TRBV9 and TRBJ2-7; TRBD1 might be the D (6 bases). V lost 4 bases, J lost 4 bases, and 12 bases lay in between. The CDR3 covers 13 residues. The germline gives CDR1 SGDLS, CDR2 YYNGEE. The CDR3 loop is CASSPQQGYEQYF. The CDR3 DNA follows: TGTGCCAGCAGCCCACAACAGGGATACGAGCAGTACTTC.

This sequence joins TRBV19 and TRBJ1-2, with 7 bases that match TRBD1. CDR1 is LNHDA, CDR2 SQIVND, per germline (reference sequence). The CDR3 sequence is 15 residues long. The junction had 9 bases not matched to a gene; V was cut back by 6 bases and J by 2 bases. CDR3 protein: CASRFTGEENYGYTF. CDR3 DNA: TGTGCCAGTAGGTTTACAGGGGAAGAAAACTATGGCTACACCTTC.

This clone was detected once. The chain is built from TRBV14 and TRBJ2-7; D possibly corresponds to TRBD2 (5 bases). The CDR3 length is 14 residues. Between the trimmed V and J ends, which lost 0 bases and 2 bases, there was a span of 8 bases. Germline lookup yields CDR1 SGHDN and CDR2 FVKESK. In DNA, the CDR3 is TGTGCCAGCAGCCAAGACTCGGAGGCCTACGAGCAGTACTTC. It is translated as CASSQDSEAYEQYF. The full variable domain, with the rest looked up from reference TRBV14 and TRBJ2-7, is EAGVTQFPSHSVIEKGQTVTLRCDPISGHDNLYWYRRVMGKEIKFLLHFVKESKQDESGMPNNRFLAERTGGTYSTLKVQPAELEDSGVYFCASSQDSEAYEQYFGPGTRLTVT.

This rearrangement joins TRBV6-2 or TRBV6-3 to TRBJ1-2; perhaps TRBD1 as D (6 bases). The V gene lost 4 bases and the J gene lost 5 bases, with 17 bases spanning the gap. CDR3 length equals 15 residues. CDR1 is MNHEY, CDR2 SVGEGT, per germline. CDR3 DNA: TGTGCCAGCAGTTCTCCGGGGGACATTTGGTATGGCTACACCTTC. It yields the protein CASSSPGDIWYGYTF.

V usage is TRBV9 and J usage is TRBJ2-3; 7 bases fit TRBD1. The CDR3 is 15 residues long. The ends lost 0 bases at V and 2 bases at J; junction bases unmatched: 3. From germline, CDR1 is SGDLS and CDR2 YYNGEE. In DNA, the CDR3 is TGTGCCAGCAGCGTAGCCGGGACAGACACAGATACGCAGTATTTT. Protein sequence: CASSVAGTDTDTQYF.

The CDR3 nucleotides read TGCGCCAGCAGCCAAGCGCAGGGGGAAGGAAACACCATATATTTT. It yields the protein CASSQAQGEGNTIYF. The chain combines TRBV4-3 with TRBJ1-3; 7 positions agree with TRBD1. This CDR3 is built from 15 residues. V lost 1 base and J lost 4; bases outside the gene matches: 4. Looked up from germline, CDR1 is LGHNA and CDR2 is YSLEER.

V is TRBV7-2 and J is TRBJ1-3; 9 nucleotides match TRBD1. After removal of 4 bases from V and 3 bases from J, the junction contained 10 bases not matched to a gene. Germline values: CDR1 SGHTA, CDR2 FQGNSA. The CDR3 extends over 17 amino acids. CDR3 bases: TGTGCCAGCAGCTCAACGTACGGGACAGGGAATGGAAACACCATATATTTT. It specifies CASSSTYGTGNGNTIYF.

This clone was recorded once. V is TRBV7-9 and J is TRBJ2-7; 7 bases fit TRBD2. The germline gives CDR1 SEHNR, CDR2 FQNEAQ (reference sequence). This CDR3 region has 14 residues. V lost 4 bases and J lost 1; bases outside the gene matches: 4. CDR3 region: CASSSTSRSYEQYF. The CDR3 DNA reads as TGTGCCAGCAGCTCGACTAGCAGATCCTACGAGCAGTACTTC.

The table lists this clone with a count of one. V and J are TRBV6-1 and TRBJ1-1; the D gene is possibly TRBD1 (6 bases). V dropped 3 bases and J dropped 2 bases, with 10 bases sitting between them. The CDR3 contains 14 residues. Germline V gives CDR1 MNHNS, CDR2 SASEGT. CDR3 coding DNA: TGTGCCAGCAGTGAGTGGACAGTTAACACTGAAGCTTTCTTT. This encodes CASSEWTVNTEAFF.

The chain couples TRBV3-1 (or the pseudogene TRBV3-2) to TRBJ2-7, with D perhaps matching TRBD2 (6 bases). The CDR3 has 16 amino acids. Trimming stripped 0 bases from V and 1 base from J, with 13 bases between. Germline CDR1 is LGHDT and CDR2 is YNNKEL (reference sequence). The CDR3 nucleotides read TGTGCCAGCAGCCAAGATCTACTAGCCGTTTCCTACGAGCAGTACTTC. Protein: CASSQDLLAVSYEQYF.

For the CDR3, the DNA is TGCAGCGTTGCCCCGGGCAGGGGGTACAATGAGCAGTTCTTC. This translates into CSVAPGRGYNEQFF. The rearrangement joins TRBV29-1 to TRBJ2-1; 7 bases line up with TRBD1. This CDR3 comprises 14 residues. Losses at the gene ends were 4 bases for V and 4 bases for J; bases not matched to a gene: 7. Germline CDR1 and CDR2: SQVTM and ANQGSEA.

The chain is built from TRBV5-4 and TRBJ2-3; 8 bases match TRBD2. Germline V gene lookup returns CDR1 SGHNT and CDR2 YYREEE (reference sequence). V was clipped by 6 bases and J by 8 bases; unmatched bases: 5. This CDR3 has 12 amino acids. CDR3 sequence (DNA): TGTGCCAGCACCTCCGGGGGGGGTACGCAGTATTTT. Translating gives CASTSGGGTQYF.

The V call is TRBV19, the J call TRBJ2-6, with D possibly being TRBD2 (5 bases). Looked up from germline, CDR1 is LNHDA and CDR2 is SQIVND (reference sequence). V lost 4 bases, J lost 0 bases, and 7 bases lay in between. This CDR3 is built from 15 residues. The CDR3 sequence is CASSTRDSGANVLTF. CDR3 nucleotide sequence: TGTGCCAGTAGTACCCGGGACTCTGGGGCCAACGTCCTGACTTTC.

Note on this clone: The sample contains more than one DNA sequence encoding this CDR3. The CDR3 coding sequence is TGCGCCAGCAGGATCGAGGGGGGAAGCACAGATACGCAGTATTTT. It codes for CASRIEGGSTDTQYF. This chain links TRBV5-1 with TRBJ2-3, with D tentatively TRBD1 or TRBD2 (6 bases each). Germline CDR1 is SGHRS and CDR2 is YFSETQ. Trimming removed 5 bases from V and 0 bases from J, with 13 bases in between. CDR3 size: 15 residues.

The chain is built from TRBV6-6 and TRBJ2-1; the match to TRBD2 covers 7 bases. Germline CDR1 is MNHNY and CDR2 is SVGAGI (reference sequence). J gave up 0 bases and V 5 bases, and 7 bases lay outside the gene matches. There are 16 residues in the CDR3. The CDR3 loop is CASSRGLVGSYNEQFF. The DNA of the CDR3 is TGTGCCAGCAGTCGAGGACTAGTTGGCTCCTACAATGAGCAGTTCTTC.

The chain combines TRBV10-2 with TRBJ2-7; 9 bases map to TRBD1. The V segment lost 7 bases and the J segment 5 bases; nucleotides outside the gene matches: 6. The CDR3 totals 13 residues. Per the germline V gene, CDR1 is WSHSY and CDR2 is SAAADI. Here the CDR3 reads CASTGQGFNEQYF. For the CDR3, the DNA is TGCGCCAGCACGGGACAGGGTTTTAACGAGCAGTACTTC.

V is TRBV27 and J is TRBJ1-2, with TRBD1 as a possible D gene (5 bases). Looked up from germline, CDR1 is MNHEY and CDR2 is SMNVEV (reference sequence). The CDR3 runs to 13 residues. V lost 2 bases, J lost 1 base, and 5 bases lay in between. CDR3 bases: TGTGCCAGCAGTTTAGACAGTAACTATGGCTACACCTTC. As protein: CASSLDSNYGYTF.

This chain uses TRBV6-5 with TRBJ1-3; D uncertain. This CDR3 is 15 amino acids long. V lost 7 bases and J 0 bases, leaving 13 bases between the germline ends. CDR1 MNHEY and CDR2 SVGAGI come from the germline V gene. CDR3 in amino acids: CASTRLLNSGNTIYF. The CDR3 region has the DNA TGTGCCAGCACGCGCCTCCTAAACTCTGGAAACACCATATATTTT.

This chain links TRBV11-2 with TRBJ2-1; possible D gene TRBD2, 5 bases. Germline V gives CDR1 SGHAT, CDR2 FQNNGV. The V end lost 5 bases, the J end lost 0 bases, and 11 bases lay between the germline ends. The CDR3 has 15 residues. CDR3 loop: CASSPPTSSYNEQFF. DNA of the CDR3: TGTGCCAGCAGCCCGCCCACTAGCTCCTACAATGAGCAGTTCTTC.

This chain links TRBV5-1 with TRBJ2-3; the match to TRBD2 covers 15 bases. The germline V gene has CDR1 SGHRS and CDR2 YFSETQ. V trimming: 3 bases; J trimming: 5 bases; junction bases outside the gene matches: 7. The CDR3 runs to 17 residues. CDR3 sequence: CASSSWTSGGAVDTQYF. CDR3 sequence (DNA): TGCGCCAGCAGCTCCTGGACTAGCGGGGGGGCAGTAGATACGCAGTATTTT. The full variable domain, with the rest looked up from reference TRBV5-1 and TRBJ2-3, is KAGVTQTPRYLIKTRGQQVTLSCSPISGHRSVSWYQQTPGQGLQFLFEYFSETQRNKGNFPGRFSGRQFSNSRSEMNVSTLELGDSALYLCASSSWTSGGAVDTQYFGPGTRLTVL.

This clone is a singleton in its sample. J is TRBJ2-7 and V is TRBV19; tentative D call: TRBD2 (5 bases). Germline CDR1 reads LNHDA; CDR2 reads SQIVND (reference sequence). With 3 bases removed from V and 6 bases from J, the gap between germline ends came to 12 bases. The CDR3 consists of 13 residues. This chain's CDR3 is CASSMSRVSEQYF. The CDR3 DNA follows: TGTGCCAGTAGTATGTCGAGGGTCAGCGAGCAGTACTTC.

This clone appeared a few times. This sequence joins TRBV5-1 and TRBJ1-6; perhaps TRBD1 as D (5 bases). This CDR3 region has 12 residues. Per germline, CDR1 SGHRS and CDR2 YFSETQ. Trimming stripped 5 bases from V and 9 bases from J, with 9 bases between. The DNA for the CDR3 is TGCGCCAGCAGGGGGGTGCGTTCACCCCTCCACTTT. Translated: CASRGVRSPLHF.

The chain is built from TRBV6-2 or TRBV6-3 and TRBJ2-7, with a tentative D call TRBD1 (6 bases). This CDR3 has 13 residues. The V and J ends lost 5 bases and 3 bases respectively, with 11 bases between them. Germline V lookup: CDR1 MNHEY, CDR2 SVGEGT. In nucleotides, the CDR3 is TGTGCCAGCAGTGAGACAGGAGTCTACGAGCAGTACTTC. Amino acids: CASSETGVYEQYF.

The chain combines TRBV27 with TRBJ1-3; D is possibly TRBD1 (5 bases). Looked up from germline, CDR1 is MNHEY and CDR2 is SMNVEV (reference sequence). V lost 4 bases, J lost 1 base, and 11 bases lay in between. The CDR3 contains 15 residues. The CDR3 DNA reads TGTGCCAGCAGTTCTAGGGGCCTATCTGGAAACACCATATATTTT. It specifies CASSSRGLSGNTIYF.

This clone was seen just once. The rearrangement uses TRBV4-3 and TRBJ2-1; 8 positions match TRBD2. CDR3 length: 17 residues. J gave up 9 bases and V 0 bases, and 13 bases lay outside the gene matches. Germline values: CDR1 LGHNA, CDR2 YSLEER. The CDR3 coding sequence is TGCGCCAGCAGCCAAGATCCACAAAGCGGGGGCTTTAGTGAGCAGTTCTTC. It yields the protein CASSQDPQSGGFSEQFF.

The chain carries TRBV6-5 and TRBJ2-1; 7 nucleotides agree with TRBD2. J gave up 2 bases and V 0 bases, and 1 base lay outside the gene matches. Germline values: CDR1 MNHEY, CDR2 SVGAGI. This CDR3 has 15 amino acids. The CDR3 DNA sequence: TGTGCCAGCAGTTACTCTGGGGGGGCCTACAATGAGCAGTTCTTC. Translation gives CASSYSGGAYNEQFF.

This clone was picked up a small number of times. The genes are TRBV5-6 and TRBJ1-6; TRBD1 agrees at 7 bases. There are 14 residues in the CDR3. V lost 2 bases and J lost 7; bases outside the gene matches: 3. The germline V gene encodes CDR1 SGHDT and CDR2 YYEEEE. CDR3 sequence (DNA): TGTGCCAGCAGCTTCGGGACAGTCAATTCACCCCTCCACTTT. It translates to CASSFGTVNSPLHF.